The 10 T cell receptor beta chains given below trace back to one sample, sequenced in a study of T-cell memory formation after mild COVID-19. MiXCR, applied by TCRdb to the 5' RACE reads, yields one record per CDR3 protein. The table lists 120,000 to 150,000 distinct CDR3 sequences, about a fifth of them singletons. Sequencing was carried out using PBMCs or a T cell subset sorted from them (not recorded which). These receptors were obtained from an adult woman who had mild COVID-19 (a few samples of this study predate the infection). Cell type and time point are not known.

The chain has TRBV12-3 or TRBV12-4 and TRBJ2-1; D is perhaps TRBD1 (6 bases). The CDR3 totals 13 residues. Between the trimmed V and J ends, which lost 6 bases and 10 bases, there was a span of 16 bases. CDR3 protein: CASSLARDTEQFF. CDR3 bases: TGTGCCAGCAGCCTGGCCCGGGACACCGAGCAGTTCTTC.

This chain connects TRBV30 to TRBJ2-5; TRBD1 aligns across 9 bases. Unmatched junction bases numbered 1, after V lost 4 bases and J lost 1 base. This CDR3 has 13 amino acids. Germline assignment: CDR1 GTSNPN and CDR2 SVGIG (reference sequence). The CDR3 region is CAWTGQGQETQYF. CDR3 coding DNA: TGTGCCTGGACGGGACAGGGCCAAGAGACCCAGTACTTC.

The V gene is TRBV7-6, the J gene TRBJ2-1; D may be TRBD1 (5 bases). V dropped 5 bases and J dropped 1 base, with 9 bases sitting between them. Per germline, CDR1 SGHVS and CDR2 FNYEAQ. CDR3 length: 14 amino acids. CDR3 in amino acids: CASSRGQSYNEQFF. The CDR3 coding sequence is TGTGCCAGCAGCCGCGGACAATCCTACAATGAGCAGTTCTTC.

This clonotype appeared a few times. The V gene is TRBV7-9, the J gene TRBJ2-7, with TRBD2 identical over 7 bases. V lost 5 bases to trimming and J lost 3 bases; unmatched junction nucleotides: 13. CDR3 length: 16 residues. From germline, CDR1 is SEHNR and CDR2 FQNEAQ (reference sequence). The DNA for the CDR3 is TGTGCCAGCAGCCCCAAGCCGGGACTACCCATCTACGAGCAGTACTTC. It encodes CASSPKPGLPIYEQYF. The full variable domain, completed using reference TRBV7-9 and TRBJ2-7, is DTGVSQNPRHKITKRGQNVTFRCDPISEHNRLYWYRQTLGQGPEFLTYFQNEAQLEKSRLLSDRFSAERPKGSFSTLEIQRTEQGDSAMYLCASSPKPGLPIYEQYFGPGTRLTVT.

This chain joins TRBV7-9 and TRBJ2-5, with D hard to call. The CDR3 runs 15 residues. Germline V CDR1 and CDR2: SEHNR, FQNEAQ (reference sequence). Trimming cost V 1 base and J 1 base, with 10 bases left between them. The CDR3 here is CASSLGGPIQETQYF. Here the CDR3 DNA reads TGTGCCAGCAGCTTAGGCGGACCCATCCAAGAGACCCAGTACTTC. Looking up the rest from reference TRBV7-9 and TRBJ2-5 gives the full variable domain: DTGVSQNPRHKITKRGQNVTFRCDPISEHNRLYWYRQTLGQGPEFLTYFQNEAQLEKSRLLSDRFSAERPKGSFSTLEIQRTEQGDSAMYLCASSLGGPIQETQYFGPGTRLLVL.

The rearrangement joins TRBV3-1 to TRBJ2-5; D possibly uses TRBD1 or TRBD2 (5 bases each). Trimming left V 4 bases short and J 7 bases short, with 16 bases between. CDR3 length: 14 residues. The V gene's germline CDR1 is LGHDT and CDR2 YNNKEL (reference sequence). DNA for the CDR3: TGTGCCAGCAGCCTCAGAGGGGAAATGGGGACCCAGTACTTC. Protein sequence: CASSLRGEMGTQYF.

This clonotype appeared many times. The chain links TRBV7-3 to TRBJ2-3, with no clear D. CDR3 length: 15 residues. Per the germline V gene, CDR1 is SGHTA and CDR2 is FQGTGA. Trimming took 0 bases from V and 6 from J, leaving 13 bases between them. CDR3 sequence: CASSLTPAPADTQYF. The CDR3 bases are TGTGCCAGCAGCTTAACGCCGGCCCCGGCGGATACGCAGTATTTT.

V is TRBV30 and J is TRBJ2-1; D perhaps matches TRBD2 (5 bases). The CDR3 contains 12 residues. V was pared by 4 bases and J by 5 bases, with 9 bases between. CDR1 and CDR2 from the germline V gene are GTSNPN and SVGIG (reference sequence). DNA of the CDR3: TGTGCCTGGACGCCGGGAAACAATGAGCAGTTCTTC. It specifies CAWTPGNNEQFF.

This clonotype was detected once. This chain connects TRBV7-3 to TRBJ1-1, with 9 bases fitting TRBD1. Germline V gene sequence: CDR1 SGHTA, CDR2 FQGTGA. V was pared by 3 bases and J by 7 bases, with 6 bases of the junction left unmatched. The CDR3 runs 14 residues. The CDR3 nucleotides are TGTGCCAGCAGCTTCCAACCGGGACAGGGTGAAGCTTTCTTT. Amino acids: CASSFQPGQGEAFF. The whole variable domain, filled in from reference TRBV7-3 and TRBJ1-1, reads GAGVSQTPSNKVTEKGKYVELRCDPISGHTALYWYRQSLGQGPEFLIYFQGTGAADDSGLPNDRFFAVRPEGSVSTLKIQRTERGDSAVYLCASSFQPGQGEAFFGQGTRLTVV.

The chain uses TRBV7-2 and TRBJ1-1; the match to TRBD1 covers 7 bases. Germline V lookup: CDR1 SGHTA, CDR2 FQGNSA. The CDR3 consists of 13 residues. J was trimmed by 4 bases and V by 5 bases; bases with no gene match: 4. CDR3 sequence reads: CASSRQGGTEAFF. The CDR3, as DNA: TGTGCCAGCAGCCGTCAGGGGGGCACTGAAGCTTTCTTT.